This T cell receptor (beta chain) was profiled in a study of cytomegalovirus exposure and HLA in healthy donors. Study results and caveats: A later analysis found most CMV-associated TCR beta chains apparently HLA-restricted. Later, an analysis found that common viral pathogens appeared to be linked with several of the most significant clusters. Presence/absence analyses supposed approximately even sequencing depth among donors.

PCR amplification relied on 60 Vbeta primers (plus 13 Jbeta primers). Data came from immunoSEQ multiplex PCR; TCRdb stores just in-frame clones and leaves some out. This sample has about 160,000 clones; 75% to 85% occur once, and the top ten carry about 6%. Concerning this clone itself: Its cognate antigen is unknown.

The clonotype comes from a man aged 50-59 years in good health and CMV-seropositive. Sequences were obtained from PBMCs.

The CDR3 coding sequence is TGTGCCAGCAGTGAAATACGGACAGGGGTCCCCTCGTCCGGGGCCAACGTCCTGACTTTC. Translation gives CASSEIRTGVPSSGANVLTF. This chain uses TRBV2 with TRBJ2-6, with TRBD1 identical over 9 bases. CDR3 size: 20 residues. Per the germline V gene, CDR1 is SNHLY and CDR2 is FYNNEI. With 2 bases clipped from V and 4 bases from J, the junction kept 15 bases outside the gene matches.